A single sample is the source of the 20 T cell receptor beta chains below, sequenced in a study of CD8 T cell repertoires and HIV-1 epitope variants. Measured with immunoSEQ multiplex PCR; TCRdb has only the in-frame clones, and not every one. This sample has 5,000 to 6,000 clones, with 50% to 75% found just once. Antigens for these TCRs are unknown. Sequencing was done on a sample of cultured CD8+ T cells derived from PBMCs. These receptors were collected from a male donor with HIV.

The chain combines TRBV7-8 with TRBJ2-4, with D possibly TRBD2 on 6 matching bases. V lost 0 bases and J lost 6, with 21 bases in between. The CDR3 runs to 18 residues. Germline-derived CDR1 and CDR2 are SGHVS and FQNEAQ. The CDR3 protein is CASSLAGWGVPHGNIQYF. CDR3 in DNA: TGTGCCAGCAGCTTAGCGGGGTGGGGGGTACCGCACGGAAACATTCAGTACTTC.

The gene calls are TRBV7-9 and TRBJ2-7, with D unresolved. V lost 3 bases to trimming and J lost 0 bases, with 0 bases between them. Germline CDR1 reads SEHNR; CDR2 reads FQNEAQ (reference sequence). The CDR3 totals 11 residues. The CDR3 sequence is CASSFSYEQYF. In DNA, the CDR3 is TGTGCCAGCAGCTTCTCCTACGAGCAGTACTTC.

This clone was found once. The chain uses TRBV27 and TRBJ2-1, with 7 bases that match TRBD2. V lost 2 bases to trimming and J lost 4 bases; unmatched junction nucleotides: 2. In germline, CDR1 is MNHEY, CDR2 SMNVEV (reference sequence). CDR3 size: 14 residues. CDR3 nucleotide sequence: TGTGCCAGCAGTTTAGCGGGAGCTTACAATGAGCAGTTCTTC. Translated: CASSLAGAYNEQFF.

The rearrangement links TRBV28 to TRBJ1-5, with D tentatively TRBD1 (5 bases). Germline V CDR1 and CDR2: MDHEN, SYDVKM. V lost 7 bases and J lost 0, with 13 bases in between. This CDR3 region has 15 residues. The CDR3 here is CASKRGAGSNQPQHF. CDR3 nucleotides: TGTGCCAGCAAGAGGGGCGCGGGTAGCAATCAGCCCCAGCATTTT.

This rearrangement joins TRBV29-1 to TRBJ1-1, with D possibly TRBD1 on 5 matching bases. The germline V and J ends were trimmed by 6 bases and 5 bases, with 22 bases remaining between them. Germline lookup yields CDR1 SQVTM and CDR2 ANQGSEA. CDR3 size: 15 residues. Written as DNA, the CDR3 is TGCAGCGTCCCGAGCGGGGCAGGAGGGGTAACTGAAGCTTTCTTT. Amino acid sequence: CSVPSGAGGVTEAFF.

The CDR3 region is CAISDLDRENTEAFF. The CDR3 region has the DNA TGTGCCATCAGTGACTTGGACAGAGAGAACACTGAAGCTTTCTTT. The rearrangement uses TRBV10-3 and TRBJ1-1; possible D gene TRBD1, 6 bases. The V end was cut by 3 bases, the J end by 1 base, with 12 bases between. Germline-derived CDR1 and CDR2 are ENHRY and SYGVKD. The CDR3 sequence is 15 residues long.

CDR3 sequence: CASSLGQGDGYTF. CDR3 nucleotides: TGTGCCAGCAGCTTGGGACAAGGAGATGGCTACACCTTC. The V and J genes are TRBV13 and TRBJ1-2, with a tentative D call TRBD1 (6 bases). Germline V CDR1 and CDR2: PRHDT, FYEKMQ (reference sequence). CDR3 length: 13 amino acids. Trimming removed 3 bases at V and 6 bases at J, with 11 bases between.

The chain recombines TRBV4-3 with TRBJ2-2; 9 bases are a match to TRBD1. Trimming removed 2 bases from V and 3 bases from J; junction bases left unmatched: 4. There are 16 residues in the CDR3. CDR1 LGHNA and CDR2 YSLEER come from the germline V gene. CDR3 loop: CASSQHTGGDTGELFF. Here the CDR3 DNA reads TGCGCCAGCAGCCAACACACAGGGGGCGACACCGGGGAGCTGTTTTTT.

There are a few counts of this clone. This chain links TRBV5-6 with TRBJ2-7, with D maybe TRBD1 (5 bases). The CDR3 is 14 residues long. The germline CDR1 and CDR2 sequences are SGHDT and YYEEEE. V gave up 4 bases and J gave up 3 bases, with 14 bases separating them. For the CDR3, the DNA is TGTGCCAGCAGCCCGCCGGACACCAACTACGAGCAGTACTTC. Amino acid sequence: CASSPPDTNYEQYF.

The rearrangement links TRBV10-2 to TRBJ2-7; TRBD1 aligns across 12 bases. Losses at the gene ends were 4 bases for V and 4 bases for J; bases not matched to a gene: 11. Germline V gives CDR1 WSHSY, CDR2 SAAADI. The CDR3 runs 17 residues. Here the CDR3 DNA reads TGCGCCAGCAGTGGCGCCGCCGGGACAGGGGGCATGTACGAGCAGTACTTC. As protein: CASSGAAGTGGMYEQYF.

V and J are TRBV5-6 and TRBJ2-6, with D possibly being TRBD1 (5 bases). This CDR3 contains 16 residues. The V and J ends lost 0 bases and 4 bases respectively, with 11 bases between them. Germline V CDR1 and CDR2: SGHDT, YYEEEE. CDR3 nucleotides: TGTGCCAGCAGCTTGGATGGGGCGGCGGGGGCCAACGTCCTGACTTTC. This sequence encodes CASSLDGAAGANVLTF.

This clone was seen a handful of times. V gene TRBV6-4 combines with J gene TRBJ2-3, with TRBD2 matching 8 bases. J lost 1 base, V lost 0 bases, and 0 bases had no gene match. Germline V lookup: CDR1 MRHNA, CDR2 SNTAGT. The CDR3 sequence is 15 residues long. The CDR3 DNA sequence: TGTGCCAGCAGTGACTCGCGGGGGGGCACAGATACGCAGTATTTT. Translation: CASSDSRGGTDTQYF.

The DNA of the CDR3 is TGTGCCAGCAGTTTCCAGACTAGCGGGGGGTCCGAGCAGTACTTC. It yields the protein CASSFQTSGGSEQYF. V usage is TRBV27 and J usage is TRBJ2-7, with 13 bases that match TRBD2. Germline-derived CDR1 and CDR2 are MNHEY and SMNVEV (reference sequence). V lost 3 bases, J lost 6 bases, and 5 bases stayed unmatched. This CDR3 has 15 amino acids.

The chain is built from TRBV9 and TRBJ1-1; TRBD1 is a possible D gene (6 bases). This CDR3 has 14 residues. The V gene lost 1 base and the J gene lost 3 bases, with 10 bases spanning the gap. Germline CDR1 reads SGDLS; CDR2 reads YYNGEE. CDR3 residues: CASSVRGDDTEAFF. For the CDR3, the DNA is TGTGCCAGCAGCGTAAGGGGGGACGACACTGAAGCTTTCTTT.

The chain uses TRBV28 and TRBJ1-1; D remains ambiguous. CDR1 and CDR2 from the germline V gene are MDHEN and SYDVKM. The V and J ends lost 3 bases and 4 bases respectively, with 9 bases between them. The CDR3 is 13 residues long. CDR3 DNA: TGTGCCAGCAGTTTCCGGGGAGTCACTGAAGCTTTCTTT. Its protein is CASSFRGVTEAFF.

V is TRBV6-5 and J is TRBJ2-1; D remains ambiguous. This CDR3 is 13 amino acids long. V lost 6 bases to trimming and J lost 3 bases, with 9 bases between them. From germline, CDR1 is MNHEY and CDR2 SVGAGI. The CDR3 region is CASSYGRYNEQFF. As DNA, the CDR3 is TGTGCCAGCAGCTATGGCCGCTACAATGAGCAGTTCTTC.

V and J are TRBV28 and TRBJ1-5; possibly TRBD1 for D (5 bases). The ends were cut back, 5 bases at V and 3 bases at J, with 11 bases in the middle. Germline V lookup: CDR1 MDHEN, CDR2 SYDVKM. This CDR3 is 14 amino acids long. CDR3 loop: CASSPDSDNQPQHF. DNA for the CDR3: TGTGCCAGCAGTCCTGACAGCGACAATCAGCCCCAGCATTTT.

The V gene is TRBV10-1, the J gene TRBJ2-5; D is possibly TRBD2 (5 bases). This CDR3 is 15 amino acids long. Germline CDR1 WNHNN, CDR2 SYGVQD (reference sequence). Trimming took 0 bases from V and 2 from J, leaving 10 bases between them. CDR3 region: CASSESISGQETQYF. CDR3 in DNA: TGCGCCAGCAGTGAGTCGATAAGCGGTCAAGAGACCCAGTACTTC.

The V and J genes are TRBV5-6 and TRBJ1-4; possibly TRBD1 for D (5 bases). Per the germline V gene, CDR1 is SGHDT and CDR2 is YYEEEE. This CDR3 has 12 amino acids. Deletions cut 0 bases from V and 10 bases from J, with 7 bases between. CDR3 region: CASSLGGAKLFF. For the CDR3, the DNA is TGTGCCAGCAGCTTGGGAGGGGCAAAACTGTTTTTT.

The chain combines TRBV5-8 with TRBJ1-1; D not resolved. The V gene lost 3 bases and the J gene lost 8 bases, with 11 bases spanning the gap. Germline CDR1 SGHTS, CDR2 YDEGEE. The CDR3 has 12 residues. The DNA of the CDR3 is TGTGCCAGCAGCTCCTGGACTCGAGAAGCTTTCTTT. The encoded protein is CASSSWTREAFF.